This TCR beta chain was profiled in a study of beta chain features in type 1 diabetes. Study results and caveats: Highly expressing activated T cells could be over-counted with a cDNA template. All four CD4+ subsets of Type 1 diabetes patients contained TCRB CDR3s that were moderately but significantly shorter. Diminished insertions and augmented deletions at VDJ junctions characterized type 1 diabetes patients.

The study reverse transcribed the entire isolated RNA, so it sequenced expressed TCRB transcripts. Sequencing was performed with immunoSEQ multiplex PCR; in TCRdb, only in-frame clones are kept and a portion is missing. The data show around 340,000 clones, around 20% seen once. In the case of this clone: Its antigen remains unknown.

Each of the CD4+ naive, central memory, regulatory and stem cell-like memory populations was sorted via CD45RO/CCR7/CD25/CD127/CD95/CD27. Germline V gene lookup returns CDR1 SQVTM and CDR2 ANQGSEA. The V end was cut by 7 bases, the J end by 7 bases, with 19 bases between. The CDR3 has 14 amino acids. The chain is built from TRBV29-1 and TRBJ1-4; D possibly corresponds to TRBD1 (5 bases). The sequenced sample was naive CD4+ T cells from blood. The source is a woman aged 18-29 years in good health. CDR3 protein: CSAQTHARGEKLFF. For the CDR3, the DNA is TGCAGCGCCCAAACCCACGCAAGGGGTGAAAAACTGTTTTTT.